The sequence of this T cell receptor beta chain was determined in a study of blood T cell repertoires in COVID-19. Study in general: T cells, B-cell-depleted T cells, or PBMCs provided the cDNA or gDNA that served as material.

Germline loops: CDR1 LNHDA, CDR2 SQIVND (reference sequence). Trimming pared 4 bases from V and 3 bases from J, leaving 10 bases between. The CDR3 length is 13 residues. Sequenced by immunoSEQ multiplex PCR; TCRdb stores in-frame clones only, minus some. This sample has about 300,000 clones, with around 90% found just once. Sequenced sample: peripheral blood. This rearrangement joins TRBV19 to TRBJ2-7; D is possibly TRBD1 (6 bases). This clonotype originated in a young man who had recovered from COVID-19. The CDR3 nucleotides are TGTGCCAGTAGTAATCAGGGGAACTACGAGCAGTACTTC. Residues: CASSNQGNYEQYF. The complete variable domain, with remaining parts taken from reference TRBV19 and TRBJ2-7, reads DGGITQSPKYLFRKEGQNVTLSCEQNLNHDAMYWYRQDPGQGLRLIYYSQIVNDFQKGDIAEGYSVSREKKESFPLTVTSAQKNPTAFYLCASSNQGNYEQYFGPGTRLTVT.